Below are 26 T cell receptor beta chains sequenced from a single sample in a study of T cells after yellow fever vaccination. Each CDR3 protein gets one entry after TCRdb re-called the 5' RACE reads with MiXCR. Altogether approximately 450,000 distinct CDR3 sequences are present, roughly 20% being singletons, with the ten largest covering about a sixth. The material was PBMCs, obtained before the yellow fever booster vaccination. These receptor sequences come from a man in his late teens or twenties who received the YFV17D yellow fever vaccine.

Here the CDR3 DNA reads TGCAGTGCGGACGCGAGACTGAACACTGAAGCTTTCTTT. This sequence encodes CSADARLNTEAFF. The chain links TRBV20-1 to TRBJ1-1; D is uncertain. CDR1 is DFQATT, CDR2 SNEGSKA, per germline (reference sequence). V dropped 6 bases and J dropped 0 bases, with 11 bases sitting between them. The CDR3 has 13 amino acids.

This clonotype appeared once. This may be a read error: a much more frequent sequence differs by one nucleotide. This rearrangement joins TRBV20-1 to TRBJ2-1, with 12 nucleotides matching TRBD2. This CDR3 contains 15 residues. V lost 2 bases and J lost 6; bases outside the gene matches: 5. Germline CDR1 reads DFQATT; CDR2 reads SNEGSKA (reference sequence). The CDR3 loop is CSARPSGGVVNEQFF. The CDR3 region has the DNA TGCAGTGCTAGACCTAGCGGGGGGGTCGTCAATGAGCAGTTCTTC.

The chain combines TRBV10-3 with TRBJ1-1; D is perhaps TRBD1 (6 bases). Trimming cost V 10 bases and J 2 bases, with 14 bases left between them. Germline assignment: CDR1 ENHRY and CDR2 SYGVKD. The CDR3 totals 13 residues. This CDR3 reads CATTGHPNTEAFF. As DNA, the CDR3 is TGTGCCACCACGGGACACCCTAACACTGAAGCTTTCTTT.

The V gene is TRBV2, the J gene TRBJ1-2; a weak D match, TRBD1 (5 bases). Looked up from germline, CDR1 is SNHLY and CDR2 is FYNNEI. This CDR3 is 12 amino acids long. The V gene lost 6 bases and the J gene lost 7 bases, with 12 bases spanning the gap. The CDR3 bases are TGTGCCAGCAGCACCTCAGGGCCTGGCTACACCTTC. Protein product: CASSTSGPGYTF.

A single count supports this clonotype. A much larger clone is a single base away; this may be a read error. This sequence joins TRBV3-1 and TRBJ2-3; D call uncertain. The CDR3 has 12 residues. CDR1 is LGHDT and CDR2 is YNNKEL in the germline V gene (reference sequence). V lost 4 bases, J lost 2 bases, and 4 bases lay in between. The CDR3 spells CASSRITDTQYF. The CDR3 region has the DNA TGTGCCAGCAGCCGAATCACAGATACGCAGTATTTT.

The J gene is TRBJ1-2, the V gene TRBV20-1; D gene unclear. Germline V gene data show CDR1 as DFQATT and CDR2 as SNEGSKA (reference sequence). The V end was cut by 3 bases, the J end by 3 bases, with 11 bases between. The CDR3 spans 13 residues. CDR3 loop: CSASVLGHYGYTF. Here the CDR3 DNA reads TGCAGTGCTAGTGTGCTGGGCCACTATGGCTACACCTTC.

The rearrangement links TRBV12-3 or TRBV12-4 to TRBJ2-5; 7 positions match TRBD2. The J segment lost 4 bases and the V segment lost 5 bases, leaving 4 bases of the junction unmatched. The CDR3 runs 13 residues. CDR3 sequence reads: CASSRSGAETQYF. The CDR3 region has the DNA TGTGCCAGCAGTCGGAGCGGGGCAGAGACCCAGTACTTC.

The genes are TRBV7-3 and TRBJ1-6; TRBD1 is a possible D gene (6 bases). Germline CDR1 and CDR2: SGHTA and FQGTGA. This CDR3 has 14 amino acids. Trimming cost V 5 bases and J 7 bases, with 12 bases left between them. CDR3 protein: CASSRGQINSPLHF. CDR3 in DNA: TGTGCCAGCAGCCGTGGACAGATAAATTCACCCCTCCACTTT.

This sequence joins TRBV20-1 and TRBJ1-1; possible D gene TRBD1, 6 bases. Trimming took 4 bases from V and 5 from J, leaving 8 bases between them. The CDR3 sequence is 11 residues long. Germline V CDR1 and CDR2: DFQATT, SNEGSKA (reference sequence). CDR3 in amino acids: CSATTGTEAFF. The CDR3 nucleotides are TGCAGTGCTACTACAGGGACTGAAGCTTTCTTT.

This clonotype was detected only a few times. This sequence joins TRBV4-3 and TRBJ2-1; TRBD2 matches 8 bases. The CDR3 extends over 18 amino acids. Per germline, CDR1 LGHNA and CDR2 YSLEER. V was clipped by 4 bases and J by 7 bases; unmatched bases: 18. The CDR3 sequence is CASSRDSRAGGRTNEQFF. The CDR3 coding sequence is TGCGCCAGCAGCCGCGACTCAAGGGCGGGGGGAAGGACGAATGAGCAGTTCTTC.

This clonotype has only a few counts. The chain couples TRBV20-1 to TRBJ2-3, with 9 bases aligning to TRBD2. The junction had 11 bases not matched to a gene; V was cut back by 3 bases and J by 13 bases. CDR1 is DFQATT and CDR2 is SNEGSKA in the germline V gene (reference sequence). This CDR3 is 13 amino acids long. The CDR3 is CSARVLSGLAEYF. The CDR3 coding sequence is TGCAGTGCTAGGGTATTATCGGGACTAGCAGAGTATTTT.

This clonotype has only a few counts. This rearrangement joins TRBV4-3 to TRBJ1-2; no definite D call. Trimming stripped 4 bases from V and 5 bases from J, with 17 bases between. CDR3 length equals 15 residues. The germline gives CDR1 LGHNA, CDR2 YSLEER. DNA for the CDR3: TGCGCCAGCAGCCCCAATGGGAGGGTATGGTATGGCTACACCTTC. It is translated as CASSPNGRVWYGYTF.

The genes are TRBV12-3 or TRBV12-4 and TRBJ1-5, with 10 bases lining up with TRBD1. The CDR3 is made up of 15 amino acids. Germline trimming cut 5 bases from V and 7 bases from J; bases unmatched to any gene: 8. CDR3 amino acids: CASSPRTGGLQPQHF. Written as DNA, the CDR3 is TGTGCCAGCAGTCCGAGGACAGGGGGGTTGCAGCCCCAGCATTTT.

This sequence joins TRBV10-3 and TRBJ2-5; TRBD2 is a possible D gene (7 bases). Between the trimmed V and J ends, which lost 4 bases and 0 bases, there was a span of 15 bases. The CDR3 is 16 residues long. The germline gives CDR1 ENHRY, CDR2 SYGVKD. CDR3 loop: CAISAGGTGYQETQYF. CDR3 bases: TGTGCCATCAGTGCGGGGGGCACAGGCTACCAAGAGACCCAGTACTTC.

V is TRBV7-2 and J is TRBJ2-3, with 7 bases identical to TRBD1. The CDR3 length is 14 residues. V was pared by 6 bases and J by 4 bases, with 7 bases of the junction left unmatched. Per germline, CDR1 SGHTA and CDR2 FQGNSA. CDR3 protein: CASRTGVGPDTQYF. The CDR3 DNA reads TGTGCCAGCAGAACAGGGGTCGGGCCAGATACGCAGTATTTT.

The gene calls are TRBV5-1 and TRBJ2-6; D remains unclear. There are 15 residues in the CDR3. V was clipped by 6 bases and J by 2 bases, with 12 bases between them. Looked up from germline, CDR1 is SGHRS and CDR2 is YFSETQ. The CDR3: CASTLTHTGANVLTF. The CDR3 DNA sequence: TGCGCCAGCACCCTAACCCACACTGGGGCCAACGTCCTGACTTTC.

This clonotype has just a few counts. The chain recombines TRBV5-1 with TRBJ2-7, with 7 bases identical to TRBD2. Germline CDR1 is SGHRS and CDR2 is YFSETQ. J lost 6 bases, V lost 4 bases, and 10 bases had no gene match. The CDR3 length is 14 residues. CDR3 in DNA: TGCGCCAGCAGCCACCAGCGGGGAGAAGGCGAGCAGTACTTC. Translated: CASSHQRGEGEQYF.

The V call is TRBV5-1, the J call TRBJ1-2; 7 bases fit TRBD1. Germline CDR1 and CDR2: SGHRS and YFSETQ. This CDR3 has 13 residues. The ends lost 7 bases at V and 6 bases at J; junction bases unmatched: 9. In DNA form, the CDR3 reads TGCGCCAGCGGGATGGGACAGTTCGATGGCTACACCTTC. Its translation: CASGMGQFDGYTF.

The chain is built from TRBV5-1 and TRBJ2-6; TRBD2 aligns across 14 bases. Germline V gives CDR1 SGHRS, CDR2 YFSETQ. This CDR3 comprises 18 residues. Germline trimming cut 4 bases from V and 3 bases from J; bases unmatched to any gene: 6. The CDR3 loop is CASSAGLAGESGANVLTF. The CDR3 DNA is TGCGCCAGCAGCGCGGGACTAGCGGGGGAAAGTGGGGCCAACGTCCTGACTTTC.

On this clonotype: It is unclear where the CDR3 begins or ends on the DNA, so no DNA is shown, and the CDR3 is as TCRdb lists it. CDR3 amino acids: CASSSSTAGGELFF. The genes are TRBV6-1 and TRBJ2-2; TRBD1, as called in the table, went unchecked against the DNA. The CDR3 totals 14 residues, both ends included. Per germline, CDR1 MNHNS and CDR2 SASEGT.

CDR3 region: CASSYSSPLLATSSYEQYF. The DNA for the CDR3 is TGTGCCAGCAGTTACTCGAGCCCTCTACTAGCGACTAGCTCCTACGAGCAGTACTTC. The V call is TRBV6-6, the J call TRBJ2-7; 7 nucleotides align to TRBD2. V lost 0 bases to trimming and J lost 0 bases; unmatched junction nucleotides: 14. The CDR3 consists of 19 residues. The germline V gene has CDR1 MNHNY and CDR2 SVGAGI (reference sequence).

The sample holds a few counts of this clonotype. CDR3 bases: TGTGCCAGCAGCTTAACCTCCGGGACCTACAATGAGCAGTTCTTC. Translation: CASSLTSGTYNEQFF. The V gene is TRBV7-2, the J gene TRBJ2-1; possibly TRBD2 for D (5 bases). The CDR3 runs to 15 residues. The germline gives CDR1 SGHTA, CDR2 FQGNSA. V was pared by 2 bases and J by 2 bases, with 10 bases between.

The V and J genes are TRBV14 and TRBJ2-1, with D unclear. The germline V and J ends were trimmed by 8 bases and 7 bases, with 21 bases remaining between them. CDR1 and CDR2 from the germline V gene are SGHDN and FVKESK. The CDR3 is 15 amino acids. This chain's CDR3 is CASARSRMVLNEQFF. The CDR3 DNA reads TGTGCCAGCGCGAGATCAAGGATGGTATTGAATGAGCAGTTCTTC.

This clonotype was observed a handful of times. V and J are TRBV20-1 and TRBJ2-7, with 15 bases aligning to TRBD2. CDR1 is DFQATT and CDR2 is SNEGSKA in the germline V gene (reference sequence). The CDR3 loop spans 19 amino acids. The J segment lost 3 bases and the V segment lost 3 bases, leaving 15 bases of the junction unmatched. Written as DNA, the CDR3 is TGCAGTGCTAGTCCCTTGACGGGACTAGCGGGGGGTGGATTCTACGAGCAGTACTTC. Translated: CSASPLTGLAGGGFYEQYF.

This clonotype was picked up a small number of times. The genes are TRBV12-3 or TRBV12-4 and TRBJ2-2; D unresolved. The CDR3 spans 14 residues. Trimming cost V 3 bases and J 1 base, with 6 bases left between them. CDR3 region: CASSFALNTGELFF. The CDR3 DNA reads TGTGCCAGCAGTTTCGCCCTGAACACCGGGGAGCTGTTTTTT.

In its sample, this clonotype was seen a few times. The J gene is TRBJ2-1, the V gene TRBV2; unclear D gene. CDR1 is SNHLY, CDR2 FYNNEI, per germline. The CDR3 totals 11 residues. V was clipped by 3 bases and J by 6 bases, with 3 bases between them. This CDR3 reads CASSDVNEQFF. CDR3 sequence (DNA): TGTGCCAGCAGTGACGTCAATGAGCAGTTCTTC.